Below, one T cell receptor (beta chain) is given with its context. Without the conserved terminal phenylalanine or tryptophan, this CDR3 likely stems from a read error. Trimming left V 9 bases short and J 3 bases short, with 21 bases between. The CDR3 runs 16 residues. The germline CDR1 and CDR2 sequences are MDHEN and SYDVKM. The data are from a study of T-cell memory formation after mild COVID-19. TCRdb analysed the 5' RACE reads with MiXCR anew, one entry per CDR3 protein. The data hold 300,000 to 400,000 distinct CDR3 sequences, with approximately 15% observed a single time. The sequence came from a man younger than 35 who had mild COVID-19 (a few samples of this study predate the infection). Cell type and time point are not known. Sequencing input: PBMCs or a T cell subset sorted from them (not recorded which). The V gene is TRBV28, the J gene TRBJ2-1; possibly TRBD2 for D (7 bases). CDR3 sequence reads: CASVLGGASFYNEQFL. In nucleotides, the CDR3 is TGTGCCAGTGTCTTAGGGGGGGCTAGCTTCTACAATGAGCAGTTCTTA.